This T cell receptor (beta chain) was identified during a study of blood T cell repertoires in COVID-19. At the level of the study: COVID-19 samples from acute and convalescent phases originated in the United States, Italy and Spain. PBMCs, B-cell-depleted T cells, or T cells were the source of the cDNA or gDNA that made up the material.

The CDR3 has 16 amino acids. The germline CDR1 and CDR2 sequences are KGHSY and FQNENV. V shed 0 bases and J shed 4 bases, with 12 bases lying between them. Study processing details: Amplifying reference gene primers gave estimates of nucleated cell counts. TCRdb's copy holds only in-frame clones and misses some; the assay was immunoSEQ multiplex PCR. V, J and clone size reflect that table, while D and trimming were determined from the DNA. This table has 250,000 or so clones, about 89% appearing once. This clone came up once. The chain recombines TRBV16 with TRBJ1-4; D is perhaps TRBD1 (6 bases). Sample: peripheral blood. The clonotype was recovered from a woman aged 40 to 49 who had recovered from COVID-19. The CDR3 is CASSQSPTGLNEKLFF. The CDR3 region has the DNA TGTGCCAGCAGCCAATCGCCAACAGGGCTTAATGAAAAACTGTTTTTT.